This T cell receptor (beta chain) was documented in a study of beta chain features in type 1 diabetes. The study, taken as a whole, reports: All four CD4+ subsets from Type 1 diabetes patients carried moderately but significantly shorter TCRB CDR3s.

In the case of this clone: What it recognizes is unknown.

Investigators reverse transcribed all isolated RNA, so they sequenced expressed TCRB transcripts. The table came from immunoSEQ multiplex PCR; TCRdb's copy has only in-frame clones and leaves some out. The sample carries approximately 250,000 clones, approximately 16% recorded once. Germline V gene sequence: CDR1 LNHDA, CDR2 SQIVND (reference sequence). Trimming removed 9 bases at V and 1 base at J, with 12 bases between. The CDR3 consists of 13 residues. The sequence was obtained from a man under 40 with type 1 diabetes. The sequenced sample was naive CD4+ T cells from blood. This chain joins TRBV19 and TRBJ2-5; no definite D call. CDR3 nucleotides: TGTGCCAGCGGTATAACTTCCCAAGAGACCCAGTACTTC. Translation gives CASGITSQETQYF. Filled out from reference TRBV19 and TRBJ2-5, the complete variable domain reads DGGITQSPKYLFRKEGQNVTLSCEQNLNHDAMYWYRQDPGQGLRLIYYSQIVNDFQKGDIAEGYSVSREKKESFPLTVTSAQKNPTAFYLCASGITSQETQYFGPGTRLLVL.